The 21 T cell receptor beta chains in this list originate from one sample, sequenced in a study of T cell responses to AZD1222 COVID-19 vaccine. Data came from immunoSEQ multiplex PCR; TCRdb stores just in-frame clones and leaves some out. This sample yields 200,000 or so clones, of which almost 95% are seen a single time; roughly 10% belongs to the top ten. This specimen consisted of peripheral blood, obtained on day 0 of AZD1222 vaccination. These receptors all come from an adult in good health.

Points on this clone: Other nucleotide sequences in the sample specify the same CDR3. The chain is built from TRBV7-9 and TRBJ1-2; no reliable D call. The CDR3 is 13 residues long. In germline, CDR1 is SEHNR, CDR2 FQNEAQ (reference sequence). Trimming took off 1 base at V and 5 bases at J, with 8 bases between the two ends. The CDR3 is CASSLGTAYGYTF. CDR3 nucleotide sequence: TGTGCCAGCAGCTTAGGGACCGCATATGGCTACACCTTC.

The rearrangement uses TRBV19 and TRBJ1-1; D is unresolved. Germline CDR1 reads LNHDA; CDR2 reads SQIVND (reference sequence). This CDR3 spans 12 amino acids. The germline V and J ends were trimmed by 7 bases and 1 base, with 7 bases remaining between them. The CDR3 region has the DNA TGTGCCAGTATTAACCGGAACACTGAAGCTTTCTTT. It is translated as CASINRNTEAFF.

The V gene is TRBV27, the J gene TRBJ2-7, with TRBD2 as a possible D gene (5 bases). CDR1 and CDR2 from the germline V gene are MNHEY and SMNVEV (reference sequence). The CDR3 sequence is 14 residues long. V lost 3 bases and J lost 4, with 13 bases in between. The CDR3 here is CASSFTAEVYEQYF. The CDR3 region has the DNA TGTGCCAGCAGTTTTACCGCGGAGGTTTACGAGCAGTACTTC.

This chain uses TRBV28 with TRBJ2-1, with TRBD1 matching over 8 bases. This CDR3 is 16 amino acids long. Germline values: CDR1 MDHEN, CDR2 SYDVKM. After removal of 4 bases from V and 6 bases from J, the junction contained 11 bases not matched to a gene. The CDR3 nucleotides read TGTGCCAGCAGTTCCTGGCCGACAGGGGTCTTCAATGAGCAGTTCTTC. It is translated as CASSSWPTGVFNEQFF. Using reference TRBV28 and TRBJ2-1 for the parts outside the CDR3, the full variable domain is DVKVTQSSRYLVKRTGEKVFLECVQDMDHENMFWYRQDPGLGLRLIYFSYDVKMKEKGDIPEGYSVSREKKERFSLILESASTNQTSMYLCASSSWPTGVFNEQFFGPGTRLTVL.

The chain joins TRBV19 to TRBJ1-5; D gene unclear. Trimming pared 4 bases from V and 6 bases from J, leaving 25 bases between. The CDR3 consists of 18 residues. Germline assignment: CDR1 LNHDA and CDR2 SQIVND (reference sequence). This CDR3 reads CASSTQITGPTTLQPQHF. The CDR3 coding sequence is TGTGCCAGTAGTACTCAGATAACCGGGCCTACAACTCTTCAGCCCCAGCATTTT.

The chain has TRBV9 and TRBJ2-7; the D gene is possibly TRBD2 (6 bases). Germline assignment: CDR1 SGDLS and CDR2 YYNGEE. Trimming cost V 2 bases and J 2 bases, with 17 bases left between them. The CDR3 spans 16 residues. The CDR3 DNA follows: TGTGCCAGCAGCGTTCTTCCGGGAGCAAGTCCCTACGAGCAGTACTTC. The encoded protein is CASSVLPGASPYEQYF.

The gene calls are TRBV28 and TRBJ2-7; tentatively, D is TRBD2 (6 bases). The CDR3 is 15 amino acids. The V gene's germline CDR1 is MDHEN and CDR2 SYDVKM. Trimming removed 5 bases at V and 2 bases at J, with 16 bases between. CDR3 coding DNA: TGTGCCAGCAGTCAGCCAGGAGGGAAGGCCTACGAGCAGTACTTC. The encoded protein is CASSQPGGKAYEQYF. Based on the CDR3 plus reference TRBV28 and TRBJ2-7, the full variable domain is DVKVTQSSRYLVKRTGEKVFLECVQDMDHENMFWYRQDPGLGLRLIYFSYDVKMKEKGDIPEGYSVSREKKERFSLILESASTNQTSMYLCASSQPGGKAYEQYFGPGTRLTVT.

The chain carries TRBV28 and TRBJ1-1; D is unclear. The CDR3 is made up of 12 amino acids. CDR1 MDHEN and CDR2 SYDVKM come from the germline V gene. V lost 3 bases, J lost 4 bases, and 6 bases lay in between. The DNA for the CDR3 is TGTGCCAGCAGTTTTCAGAGCACTGAAGCTTTCTTT. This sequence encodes CASSFQSTEAFF.

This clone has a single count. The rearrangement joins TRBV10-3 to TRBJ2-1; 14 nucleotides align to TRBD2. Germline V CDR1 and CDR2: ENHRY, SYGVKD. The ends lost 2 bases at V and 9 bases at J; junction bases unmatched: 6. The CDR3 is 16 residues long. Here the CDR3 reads CAISELGTSGSGEQFF. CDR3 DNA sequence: TGTGCCATCAGTGAGCTAGGGACTAGCGGGAGTGGTGAGCAGTTCTTC.

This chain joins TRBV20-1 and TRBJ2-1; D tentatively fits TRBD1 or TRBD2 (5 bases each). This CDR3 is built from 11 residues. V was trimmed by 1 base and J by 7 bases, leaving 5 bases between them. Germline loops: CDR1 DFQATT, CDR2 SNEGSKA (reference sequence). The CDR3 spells CSARGGNEQFF. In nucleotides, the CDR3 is TGCAGTGCTAGAGGGGGGAATGAGCAGTTCTTC.

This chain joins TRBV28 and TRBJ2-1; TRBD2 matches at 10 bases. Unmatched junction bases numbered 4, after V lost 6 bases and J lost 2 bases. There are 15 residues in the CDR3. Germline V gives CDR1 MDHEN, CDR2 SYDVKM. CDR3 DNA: TGTGCCAGCAGCACTAGCGGGATAGCCTACAATGAGCAGTTCTTC. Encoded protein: CASSTSGIAYNEQFF.

CDR3 DNA sequence: TGTGCCTCGACCGGGGGCTCGATAAACTCCTACGAGCAGTACTTC. It encodes CASTGGSINSYEQYF. V and J are TRBV28 and TRBJ2-7; D assignment may be TRBD1 or TRBD2 (6 bases each). Germline lookup yields CDR1 MDHEN and CDR2 SYDVKM. The CDR3 is made up of 15 amino acids. V was clipped by 11 bases and J by 0 bases, with 20 bases between them. The full variable domain, with the rest looked up from reference TRBV28 and TRBJ2-7, is DVKVTQSSRYLVKRTGEKVFLECVQDMDHENMFWYRQDPGLGLRLIYFSYDVKMKEKGDIPEGYSVSREKKERFSLILESASTNQTSMYLCASTGGSINSYEQYFGPGTRLTVT.

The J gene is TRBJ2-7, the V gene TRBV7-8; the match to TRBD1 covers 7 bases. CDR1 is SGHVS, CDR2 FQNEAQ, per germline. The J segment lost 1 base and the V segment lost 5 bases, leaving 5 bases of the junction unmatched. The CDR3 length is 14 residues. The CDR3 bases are TGTGCCAGCAGCCGGGGACAGCGTTCCTACGAGCAGTACTTC. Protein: CASSRGQRSYEQYF.

CDR3 in DNA: TGTGCCAGCAGTTTGAGCGGGGGGGGCCCGTACCAAGAGACCCAGTACTTC. The encoded protein is CASSLSGGGPYQETQYF. This rearrangement joins TRBV27 to TRBJ2-5; TRBD2 matches at 10 bases. This CDR3 contains 17 residues. Per germline, CDR1 MNHEY and CDR2 SMNVEV (reference sequence). The ends lost 3 bases at V and 0 bases at J; junction bases unmatched: 7.

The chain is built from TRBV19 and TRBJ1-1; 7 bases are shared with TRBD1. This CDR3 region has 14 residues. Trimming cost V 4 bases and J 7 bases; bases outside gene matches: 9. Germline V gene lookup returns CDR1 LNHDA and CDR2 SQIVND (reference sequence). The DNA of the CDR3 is TGTGCCAGTAGTAAATTTGGGAGGGACAGTGAAGCTTTCTTT. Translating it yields CASSKFGRDSEAFF.

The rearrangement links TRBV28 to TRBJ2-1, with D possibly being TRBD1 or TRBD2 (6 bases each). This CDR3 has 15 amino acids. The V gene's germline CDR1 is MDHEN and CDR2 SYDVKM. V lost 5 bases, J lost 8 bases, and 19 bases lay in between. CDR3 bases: TGTGCCAGCAGTGGGGGCGGGTCGGGAGCGCATGAGCAGTTCTTC. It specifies CASSGGGSGAHEQFF.

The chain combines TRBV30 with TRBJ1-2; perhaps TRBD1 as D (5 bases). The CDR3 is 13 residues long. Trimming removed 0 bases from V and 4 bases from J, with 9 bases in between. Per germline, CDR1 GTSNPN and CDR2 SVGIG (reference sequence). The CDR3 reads CAWSVGVIYGYTF. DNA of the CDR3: TGTGCCTGGAGTGTGGGGGTGATCTATGGCTACACCTTC.

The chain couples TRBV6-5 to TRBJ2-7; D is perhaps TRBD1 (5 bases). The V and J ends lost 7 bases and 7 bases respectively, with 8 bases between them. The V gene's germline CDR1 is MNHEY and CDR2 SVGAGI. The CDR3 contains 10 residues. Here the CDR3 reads CASNRQEQYF. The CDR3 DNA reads TGTGCCAGCAATCGACAGGAGCAGTACTTC.

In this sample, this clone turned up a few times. CDR3 DNA sequence: TGTGCCAGCAGGCAGGGGGCCTGGGGGAACACTGAAGCTTTCTTT. Residues: CASRQGAWGNTEAFF. This sequence joins TRBV7-2 and TRBJ1-1; TRBD1 aligns across 8 bases. This CDR3 has 15 amino acids. J was trimmed by 1 base and V by 6 bases; bases with no gene match: 7. Germline CDR1 reads SGHTA; CDR2 reads FQGNSA.

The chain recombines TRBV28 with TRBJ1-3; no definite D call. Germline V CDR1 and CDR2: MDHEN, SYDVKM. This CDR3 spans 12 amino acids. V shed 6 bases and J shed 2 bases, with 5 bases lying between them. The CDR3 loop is CASRSAGNTIYF. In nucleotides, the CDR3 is TGTGCCAGCAGGTCAGCTGGAAACACCATATATTTT.

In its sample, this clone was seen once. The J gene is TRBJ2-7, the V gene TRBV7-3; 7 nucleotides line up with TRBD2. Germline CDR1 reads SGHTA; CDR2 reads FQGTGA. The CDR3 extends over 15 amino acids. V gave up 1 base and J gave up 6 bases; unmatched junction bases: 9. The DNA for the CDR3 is TGTGCCAGCAGCTTAAACGGGAGGACCATCGGCGAGCAGTACTTC. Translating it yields CASSLNGRTIGEQYF.